These 6 T cell receptor beta chains were all obtained from the same sample, sequenced in a study of blood T cells in healthy people across ages. PCR was performed a second time for about 7 to 11 cycles using a sample-barcoded 5' primer and a J-beta primer mix. MiXCR was run by TCRdb on the 5' RACE reads, yielding one entry per CDR3 protein. The sample lists over 550,000 distinct CDR3 sequences, roughly 30% occurring once. The sample consisted of blood. Source of these receptors: an elderly woman in good health.

This chain links TRBV20-1 with TRBJ2-3; D remains unclear. Germline CDR1 DFQATT, CDR2 SNEGSKA (reference sequence). V lost 6 bases to trimming and J lost 5 bases, with 9 bases between them. The CDR3 is made up of 11 amino acids. CDR3 DNA sequence: TGCAGTGCCCCCCCCAGAGATACGCAGTATTTT. It is translated as CSAPPRDTQYF.

The genes are TRBV20-1 and TRBJ2-7; 10 bases are a match to TRBD2. Germline CDR1 is DFQATT and CDR2 is SNEGSKA (reference sequence). CDR3 length: 15 amino acids. V shed 3 bases, J shed 7 bases, and the junction held 12 bases outside the gene matches. CDR3 protein: CSASRERGGNHEQYF. The CDR3 region has the DNA TGCAGTGCTAGTAGGGAGCGGGGGGGCAACCATGAGCAGTACTTC.

The chain employs TRBV20-1 and TRBJ2-1; D is possibly TRBD1 (6 bases). The CDR3 length is 14 residues. V was clipped by 6 bases and J by 0 bases, with 12 bases between them. Germline V gene data show CDR1 as DFQATT and CDR2 as SNEGSKA (reference sequence). CDR3 loop: CSALQGRSYNEQFF. Here the CDR3 DNA reads TGCAGTGCCCTACAGGGTCGCTCCTACAATGAGCAGTTCTTC.

Note on this clonotype: The final CDR3 position lacks the conserved phenylalanine or tryptophan, pointing to a likely read error. The DNA is omitted, as the CDR3 cannot be located on it reliably, and the CDR3 follows TCRdb's listing. V is TRBV9 and J is TRBJ1-2; the table's D gene call, TRBD1, was not cross checked with the DNA. The germline gives CDR1 SGDLS, CDR2 YYNGEE. Both ends counted, the CDR3 spans 15 residues. CDR3 in amino acids: CASSVEPGGVYGNTC.

This clonotype was seen at least ten times. V usage is TRBV18 and J usage is TRBJ2-5; D unresolved. This CDR3 has 12 amino acids. The V end lost 6 bases, the J end lost 5 bases, and 10 bases lay between the germline ends. Germline V CDR1 and CDR2: KGHSH, LQKENI. The CDR3 bases are TGTGCCAGCTCGCACGTGCGGGAGACCCAGTACTTC. Encoded protein: CASSHVRETQYF.

This clonotype showed up many times. The chain is built from TRBV18 and TRBJ1-1, with D hard to call. V gave up 2 bases and J gave up 0 bases, with 10 bases separating them. Germline V CDR1 and CDR2: KGHSH, LQKENI. This CDR3 is built from 15 residues. The CDR3 nucleotides read TGTGCCAGCTCACCAACCCGCCTCATGAACACTGAAGCTTTCTTT. As protein: CASSPTRLMNTEAFF.